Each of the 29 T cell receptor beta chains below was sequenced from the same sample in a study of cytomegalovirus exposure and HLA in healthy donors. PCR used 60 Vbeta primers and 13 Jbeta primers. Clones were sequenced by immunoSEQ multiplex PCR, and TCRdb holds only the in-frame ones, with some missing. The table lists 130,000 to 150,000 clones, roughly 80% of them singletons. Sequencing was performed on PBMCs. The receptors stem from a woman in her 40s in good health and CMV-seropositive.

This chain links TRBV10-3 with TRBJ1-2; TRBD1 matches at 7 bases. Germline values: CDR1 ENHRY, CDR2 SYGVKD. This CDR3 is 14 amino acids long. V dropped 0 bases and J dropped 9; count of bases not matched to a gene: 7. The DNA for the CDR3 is TGTGCCATCAGTGAGTCCGGACAGGCACAAAGCTACACCTTC. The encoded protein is CAISESGQAQSYTF.

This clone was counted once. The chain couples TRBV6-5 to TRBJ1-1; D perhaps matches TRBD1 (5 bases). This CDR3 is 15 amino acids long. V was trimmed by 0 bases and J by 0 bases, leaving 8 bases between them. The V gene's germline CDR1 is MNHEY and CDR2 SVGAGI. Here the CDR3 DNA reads TGTGCCAGCAGTTACTCCGGGGGGATGAACACTGAAGCTTTCTTT. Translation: CASSYSGGMNTEAFF.

The CDR3 protein is CASETGGRETQYF. CDR3 coding DNA: TGTGCCAGTGAAACAGGGGGCAGAGAGACCCAGTACTTC. The chain uses TRBV2 and TRBJ2-5, with TRBD1 identical over 9 bases. V dropped 9 bases and J dropped 4; count of bases not matched to a gene: 6. Germline lookup yields CDR1 SNHLY and CDR2 FYNNEI. CDR3 length equals 13 residues.

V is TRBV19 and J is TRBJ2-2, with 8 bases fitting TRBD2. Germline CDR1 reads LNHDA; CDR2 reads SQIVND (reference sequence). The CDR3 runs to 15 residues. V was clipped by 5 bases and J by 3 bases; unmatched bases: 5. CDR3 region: CASSHGTSDTGELFF. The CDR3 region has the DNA TGTGCCAGTAGTCACGGGACTAGTGACACCGGGGAGCTGTTTTTT.

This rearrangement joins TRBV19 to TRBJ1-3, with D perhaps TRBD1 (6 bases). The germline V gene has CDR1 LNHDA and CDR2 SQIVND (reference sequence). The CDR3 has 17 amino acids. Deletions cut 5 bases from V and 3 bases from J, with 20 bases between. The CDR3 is CASSWTTLRGFGNTIYF. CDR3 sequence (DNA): TGTGCCAGTAGTTGGACCACACTCAGGGGATTTGGAAACACCATATATTTT.

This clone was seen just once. Here the CDR3 reads CASSLAPTGRSGYTF. DNA for the CDR3: TGTGCCAGCAGCCTCGCTCCGACAGGGAGGTCTGGCTACACCTTC. V gene TRBV6-5 combines with J gene TRBJ1-2; TRBD1 matches 7 bases. The junction had 14 bases not matched to a gene; V was cut back by 6 bases and J by 7 bases. Germline CDR1 is MNHEY and CDR2 is SVGAGI. The CDR3 is made up of 15 amino acids.

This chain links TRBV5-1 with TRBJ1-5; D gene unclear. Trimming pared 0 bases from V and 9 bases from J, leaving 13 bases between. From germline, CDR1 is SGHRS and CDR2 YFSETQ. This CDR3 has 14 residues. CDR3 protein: CASSLEGGSGPQHF. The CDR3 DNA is TGCGCCAGCAGCTTGGAAGGCGGGTCGGGGCCCCAGCATTTT.

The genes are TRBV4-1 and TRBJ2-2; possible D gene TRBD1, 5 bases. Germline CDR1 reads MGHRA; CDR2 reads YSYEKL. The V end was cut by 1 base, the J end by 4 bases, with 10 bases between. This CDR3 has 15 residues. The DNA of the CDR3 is TGCGCCAGCAGCCAAGGGACATCCTTCACCGGGGAGCTGTTTTTT. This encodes CASSQGTSFTGELFF.

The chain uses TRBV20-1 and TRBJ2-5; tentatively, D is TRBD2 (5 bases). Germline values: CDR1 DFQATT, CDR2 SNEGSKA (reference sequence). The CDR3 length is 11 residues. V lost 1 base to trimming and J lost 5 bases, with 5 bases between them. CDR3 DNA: TGCAGTGCTAGAGCGGGGGAGACCCAGTACTTC. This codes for CSARAGETQYF.

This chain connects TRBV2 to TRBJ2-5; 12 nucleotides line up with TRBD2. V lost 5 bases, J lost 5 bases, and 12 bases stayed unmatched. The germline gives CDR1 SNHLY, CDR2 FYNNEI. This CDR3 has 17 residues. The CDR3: CASSYMTSGGSGETQYF. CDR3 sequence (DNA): TGTGCCAGCAGTTATATGACTAGCGGGGGCTCAGGGGAGACCCAGTACTTC.

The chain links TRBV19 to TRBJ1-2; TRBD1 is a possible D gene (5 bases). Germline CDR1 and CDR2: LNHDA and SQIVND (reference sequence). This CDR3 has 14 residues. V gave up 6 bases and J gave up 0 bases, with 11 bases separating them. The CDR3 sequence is CASSQGYPNYGYTF. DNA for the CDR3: TGTGCCAGTAGCCAGGGTTACCCTAACTATGGCTACACCTTC.

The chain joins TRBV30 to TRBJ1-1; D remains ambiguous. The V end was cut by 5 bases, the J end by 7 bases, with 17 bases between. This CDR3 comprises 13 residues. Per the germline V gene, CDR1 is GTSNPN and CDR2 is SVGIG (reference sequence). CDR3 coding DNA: TGTGCCTGGGAGGTTTCCGGGGAGGGTGAAGCTTTCTTT. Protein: CAWEVSGEGEAFF.

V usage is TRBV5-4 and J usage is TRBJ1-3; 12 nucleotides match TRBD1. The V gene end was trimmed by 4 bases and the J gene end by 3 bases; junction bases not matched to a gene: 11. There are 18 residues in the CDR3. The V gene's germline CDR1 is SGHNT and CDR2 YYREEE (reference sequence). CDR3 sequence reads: CASSQSPGTGGFGNTIYF. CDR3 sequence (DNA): TGTGCCAGCAGCCAGAGCCCCGGGACAGGGGGCTTTGGAAACACCATATATTTT.

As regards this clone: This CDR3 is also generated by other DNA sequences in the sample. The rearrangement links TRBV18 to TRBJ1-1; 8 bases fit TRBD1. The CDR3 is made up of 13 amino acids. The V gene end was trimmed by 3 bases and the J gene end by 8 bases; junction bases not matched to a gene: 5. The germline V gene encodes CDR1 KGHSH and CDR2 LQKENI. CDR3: CASSPTGGIEAFF. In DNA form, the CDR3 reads TGTGCCAGCTCACCCACAGGGGGTATAGAAGCTTTCTTT.

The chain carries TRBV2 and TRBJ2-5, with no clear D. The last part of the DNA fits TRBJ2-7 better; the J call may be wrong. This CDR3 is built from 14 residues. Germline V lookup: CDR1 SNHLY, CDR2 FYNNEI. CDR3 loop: CASSEVTNSYEQYF. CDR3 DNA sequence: TGTGCCAGCAGTGAAGTGACAAACTCCTACGAGCAGTACTTC.

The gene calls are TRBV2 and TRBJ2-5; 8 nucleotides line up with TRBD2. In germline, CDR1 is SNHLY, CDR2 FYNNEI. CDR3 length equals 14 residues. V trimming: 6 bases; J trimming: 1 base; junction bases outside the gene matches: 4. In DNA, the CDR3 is TGTGCCAGCAGGGGGACTAGTTTCCAAGAGACCCAGTACTTC. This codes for CASRGTSFQETQYF.

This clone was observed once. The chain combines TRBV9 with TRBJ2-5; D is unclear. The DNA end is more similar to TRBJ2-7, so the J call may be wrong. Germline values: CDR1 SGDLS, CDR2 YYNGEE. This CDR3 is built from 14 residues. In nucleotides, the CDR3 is TGTGCCAGCAGCGTAGGGGCCCTGGATTACGAGCAGTACTTC. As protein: CASSVGALDYEQYF.

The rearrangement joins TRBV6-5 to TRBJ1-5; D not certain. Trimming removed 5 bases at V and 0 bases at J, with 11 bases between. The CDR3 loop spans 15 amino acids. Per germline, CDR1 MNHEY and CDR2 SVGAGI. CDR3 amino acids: CASSVLTDSNQPQHF. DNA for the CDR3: TGTGCCAGCAGTGTACTCACAGATAGCAATCAGCCCCAGCATTTT.

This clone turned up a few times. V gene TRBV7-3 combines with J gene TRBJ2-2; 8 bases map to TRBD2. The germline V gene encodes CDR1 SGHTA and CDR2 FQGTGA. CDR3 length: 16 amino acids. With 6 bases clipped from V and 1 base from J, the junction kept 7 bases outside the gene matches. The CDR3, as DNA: TGTGCCAGCAGTTACACGGGGGGGAAGAACACCGGGGAGCTGTTTTTT. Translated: CASSYTGGKNTGELFF. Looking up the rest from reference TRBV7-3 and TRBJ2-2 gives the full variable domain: GAGVSQTPSNKVTEKGKYVELRCDPISGHTALYWYRQSLGQGPEFLIYFQGTGAADDSGLPNDRFFAVRPEGSVSTLKIQRTERGDSAVYLCASSYTGGKNTGELFFGEGSRLTVL.

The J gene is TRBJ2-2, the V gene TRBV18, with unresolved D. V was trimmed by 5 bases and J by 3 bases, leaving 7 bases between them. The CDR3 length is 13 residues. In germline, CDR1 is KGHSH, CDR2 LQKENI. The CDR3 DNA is TGTGCCAGCTCAAAGACTGACACCGGGGAGCTGTTTTTT. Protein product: CASSKTDTGELFF.

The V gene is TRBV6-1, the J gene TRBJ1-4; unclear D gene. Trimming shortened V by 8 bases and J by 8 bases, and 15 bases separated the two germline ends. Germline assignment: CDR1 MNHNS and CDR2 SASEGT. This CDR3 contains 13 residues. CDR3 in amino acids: CASGRGFYEKLFF. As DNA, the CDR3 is TGTGCCAGCGGTCGAGGGTTTTACGAAAAACTGTTTTTT.

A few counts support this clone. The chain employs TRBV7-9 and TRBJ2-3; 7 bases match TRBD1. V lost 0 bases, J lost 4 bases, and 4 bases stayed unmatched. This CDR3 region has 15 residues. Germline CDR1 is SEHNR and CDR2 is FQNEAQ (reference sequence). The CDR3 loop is CASSLAGTEADTQYF. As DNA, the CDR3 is TGTGCCAGCAGCTTAGCCGGGACAGAGGCAGATACGCAGTATTTT. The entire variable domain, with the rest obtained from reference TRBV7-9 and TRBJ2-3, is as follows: DTGVSQNPRHKITKRGQNVTFRCDPISEHNRLYWYRQTLGQGPEFLTYFQNEAQLEKSRLLSDRFSAERPKGSFSTLEIQRTEQGDSAMYLCASSLAGTEADTQYFGPGTRLTVL.

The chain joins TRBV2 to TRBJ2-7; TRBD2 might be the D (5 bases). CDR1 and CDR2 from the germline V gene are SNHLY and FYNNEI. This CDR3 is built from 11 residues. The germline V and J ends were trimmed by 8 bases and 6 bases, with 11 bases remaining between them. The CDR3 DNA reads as TGTGCCAGCGGCCCGGGGTGCGAGCAGTACTTC. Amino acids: CASGPGCEQYF.

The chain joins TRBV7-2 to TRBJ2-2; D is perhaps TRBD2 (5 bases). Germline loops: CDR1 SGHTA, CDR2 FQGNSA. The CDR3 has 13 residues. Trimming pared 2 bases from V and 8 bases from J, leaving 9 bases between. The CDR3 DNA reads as TGTGCCAGCAGCTTACGCTCGGGGGGGGAGCTGTTTTTT. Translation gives CASSLRSGGELFF.

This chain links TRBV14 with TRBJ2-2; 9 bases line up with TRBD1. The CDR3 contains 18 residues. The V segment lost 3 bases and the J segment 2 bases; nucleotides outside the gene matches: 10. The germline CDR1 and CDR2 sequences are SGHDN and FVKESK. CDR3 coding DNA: TGTGCCAGCAGCCACTTCCCCCCGGGACAGGGAAACACCGGGGAGCTGTTTTTT. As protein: CASSHFPPGQGNTGELFF. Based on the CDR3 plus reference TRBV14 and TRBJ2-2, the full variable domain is EAGVTQFPSHSVIEKGQTVTLRCDPISGHDNLYWYRRVMGKEIKFLLHFVKESKQDESGMPNNRFLAERTGGTYSTLKVQPAELEDSGVYFCASSHFPPGQGNTGELFFGEGSRLTVL.

The CDR3 DNA sequence: TGCGCCAGCAGCTTGGGACCGACAGGCGAGCAGTACTTC. Protein product: CASSLGPTGEQYF. The chain couples TRBV5-1 to TRBJ2-7; tentative D call: TRBD1 (6 bases). The CDR3 contains 13 residues. Trimming left V 0 bases short and J 6 bases short, with 10 bases between. In germline, CDR1 is SGHRS, CDR2 YFSETQ.

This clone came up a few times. CDR3 protein: CASSHNSYEQYF. CDR3 sequence (DNA): TGTGCCAGCAGTCACAACAGCTACGAGCAGTACTTC. This chain links TRBV28 with TRBJ2-7; D remains ambiguous. The CDR3 has 12 residues. In germline, CDR1 is MDHEN, CDR2 SYDVKM. V gave up 5 bases and J gave up 3 bases, with 8 bases separating them.

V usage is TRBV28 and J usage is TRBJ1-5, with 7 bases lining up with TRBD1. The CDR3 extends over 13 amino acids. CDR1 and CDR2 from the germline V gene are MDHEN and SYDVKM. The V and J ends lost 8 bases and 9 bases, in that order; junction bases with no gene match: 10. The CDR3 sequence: CASVTTGERPQHF. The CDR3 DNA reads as TGTGCCAGCGTAACAACAGGGGAGAGGCCCCAGCATTTT.

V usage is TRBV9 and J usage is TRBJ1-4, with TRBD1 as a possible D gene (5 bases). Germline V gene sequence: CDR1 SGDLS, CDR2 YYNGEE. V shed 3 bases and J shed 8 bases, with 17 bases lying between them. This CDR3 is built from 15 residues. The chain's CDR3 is CASSGTGGRDEKLFF. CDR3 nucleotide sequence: TGTGCCAGCAGCGGGACGGGGGGAAGGGACGAAAAACTGTTTTTT.